The 8 T cell receptor beta chains in this list originate from one sample, sequenced in a study of T-cell memory formation after mild COVID-19. TCRdb independently ran MiXCR on the 5' RACE reads; one entry per CDR3 protein. This sample carries around 510,000 distinct CDR3 sequences, less than 25% of them seen once, and the ten largest clones take roughly 8.3%. Sequenced: PBMCs or a T cell subset sorted from them (not recorded which). These receptors were collected from an adult woman who had mild COVID-19 (a few samples of this study predate the infection). Cell type and time point are not known.

The chain's CDR3 is CASSSSRDSETQYF. CDR3 coding DNA: TGTGCCAGCAGCTCATCACGGGACTCGGAGACCCAGTACTTC. The gene calls are TRBV7-3 and TRBJ2-5, with D tentatively TRBD2 (6 bases). Trimming pared 4 bases from V and 5 bases from J, leaving 14 bases between. Per germline, CDR1 SGHTA and CDR2 FQGTGA. The CDR3 is made up of 14 amino acids. The complete variable domain, with remaining parts taken from reference TRBV7-3 and TRBJ2-5, reads GAGVSQTPSNKVTEKGKYVELRCDPISGHTALYWYRQSLGQGPEFLIYFQGTGAADDSGLPNDRFFAVRPEGSVSTLKIQRTERGDSAVYLCASSSSRDSETQYFGPGTRLLVL.

This clonotype was observed a few times. The chain has TRBV4-1 and TRBJ2-6; D unresolved. V dropped 0 bases and J dropped 0 bases, with 6 bases sitting between them. Per germline, CDR1 MGHRA and CDR2 YSYEKL. The CDR3 is 16 residues long. CDR3 DNA: TGCGCCAGCAGCCAAGATCTCCTCTCTGGGGCCAACGTCCTGACTTTC. Residues: CASSQDLLSGANVLTF.

The J gene is TRBJ2-3, the V gene TRBV6-2 or TRBV6-3; D perhaps matches TRBD1 (6 bases). The CDR3 contains 12 residues. Trimming removed 10 bases at V and 8 bases at J, with 16 bases between. Per the germline V gene, CDR1 is MNHEY and CDR2 is SVGEGT. The CDR3 loop is CATDSALGTQYF. The CDR3 DNA is TGTGCCACGGACAGTGCTCTTGGTACGCAGTATTTT.

The V call is TRBV30, the J call TRBJ2-1; the D is unclear. V shed 0 bases and J shed 15 bases, with 12 bases lying between them. CDR3 length: 11 amino acids. CDR1 and CDR2 from the germline V gene are GTSNPN and SVGIG (reference sequence). This chain's CDR3 is CAWSVTKRAFF. Written as DNA, the CDR3 is TGTGCCTGGAGTGTCACGAAACGAGCGTTCTTC. The variable domain in full, with the rest retrieved from reference TRBV30 and TRBJ2-1, is SQTIHQWPATLVQPVGSPLSLECTVEGTSNPNLYWYRQAAGRGLQLLFYSVGIGQISSEVPQNLSASRPQDRQFILSSKKLLLSDSGFYLCAWSVTKRAFFGPGTRLTVL.

The chain has TRBV2 and TRBJ2-7; possibly TRBD2 for D (6 bases). The CDR3 is 13 residues long. V was cut by 7 bases and J by 0 bases, with 10 bases left in between. The germline CDR1 and CDR2 sequences are SNHLY and FYNNEI. The CDR3 region is CASTGVSSYEQYF. In DNA, the CDR3 is TGTGCCAGCACGGGGGTCAGCTCCTACGAGCAGTACTTC.

This clonotype turned up a few times. The CDR3 loop is CASSLPVGDTQYF. CDR3 DNA: TGTGCCAGCAGCTTGCCCGTCGGAGATACGCAGTATTTT. This chain joins TRBV5-6 and TRBJ2-3; D call uncertain. Germline loops: CDR1 SGHDT, CDR2 YYEEEE. There are 13 residues in the CDR3. The V gene lost 1 base and the J gene lost 5 bases, with 8 bases spanning the gap.

The rearrangement links TRBV20-1 to TRBJ2-7, with D possibly called TRBD1 or TRBD2 (7 bases each). CDR3 size: 15 residues. Trimming removed 4 bases from V and 2 bases from J, with 18 bases in between. Germline V lookup: CDR1 DFQATT, CDR2 SNEGSKA (reference sequence). The CDR3 nucleotides read TGCAGTGCTAACCCCCCGGCAGGGGGGGCCTACGAGCAGTACTTC. Residues: CSANPPAGGAYEQYF.

J is TRBJ2-3 and V is TRBV20-1; no firm D call. CDR1 DFQATT and CDR2 SNEGSKA come from the germline V gene (reference sequence). V was cut by 6 bases and J by 7 bases, with 17 bases left in between. The CDR3 loop spans 13 amino acids. CDR3 sequence (DNA): TGCAGTGCGCTACCCTTATTAGGAAATACGCAGTATTTT. This encodes CSALPLLGNTQYF.